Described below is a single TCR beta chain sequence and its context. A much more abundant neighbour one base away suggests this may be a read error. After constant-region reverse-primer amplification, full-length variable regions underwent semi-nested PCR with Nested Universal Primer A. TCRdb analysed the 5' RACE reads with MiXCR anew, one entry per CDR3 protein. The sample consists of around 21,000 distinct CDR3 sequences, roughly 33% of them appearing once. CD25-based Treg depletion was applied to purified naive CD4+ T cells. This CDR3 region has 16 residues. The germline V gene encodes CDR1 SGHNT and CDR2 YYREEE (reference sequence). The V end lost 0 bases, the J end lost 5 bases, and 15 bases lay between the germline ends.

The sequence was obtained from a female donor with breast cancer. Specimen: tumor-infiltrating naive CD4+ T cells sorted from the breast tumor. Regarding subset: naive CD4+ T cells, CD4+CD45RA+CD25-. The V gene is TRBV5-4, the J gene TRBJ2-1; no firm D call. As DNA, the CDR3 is TGTGCCAGCAGCTTGGGTGCTAGTCTTGCGAACAATGAGCAGTTCTTC. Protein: CASSLGASLANNEQFF.